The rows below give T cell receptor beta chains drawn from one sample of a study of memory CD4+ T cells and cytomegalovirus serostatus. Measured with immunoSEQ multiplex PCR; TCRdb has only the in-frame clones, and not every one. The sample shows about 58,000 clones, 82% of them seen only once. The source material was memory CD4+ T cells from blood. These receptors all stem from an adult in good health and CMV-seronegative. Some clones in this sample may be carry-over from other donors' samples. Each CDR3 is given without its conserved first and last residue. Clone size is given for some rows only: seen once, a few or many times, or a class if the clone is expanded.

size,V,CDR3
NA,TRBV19,ASGLRGSSGNTIY
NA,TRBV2,ASSEGWRGSYEQY
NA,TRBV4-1,ASSQPLRGPGLF
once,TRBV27,ASSLSVGGETQY
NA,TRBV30,AWMRGGRERGEQF
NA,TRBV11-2,ASSPGQVAPYEQY
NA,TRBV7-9,ASSHWMGSTNTGELF
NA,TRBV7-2,ASSLGQGNIYEQY
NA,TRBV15,ATSIGGDSYEQY
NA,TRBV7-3,ASSLSGKGEQY
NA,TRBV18,ASSTRQGANEQF
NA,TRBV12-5,ASGFAAGSNQPQH
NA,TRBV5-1,ASSLASQGGNTIY
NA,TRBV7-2,ASSSAGWGQGWELF
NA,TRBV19,ASSMGREPLGYEQY
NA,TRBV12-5,ASGRTGGYNEQF
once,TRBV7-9,ASSLARAAPYEQY
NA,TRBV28,ASSLNRVDSPLH
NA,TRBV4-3,ASSQAGTVRAPLH
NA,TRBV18,ASSPGGETQY
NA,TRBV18,ASSPREGWTTEAF
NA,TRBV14,ASSQLTSGNEQF
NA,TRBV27,ASSPKDRRREQY